This T cell receptor beta chain was identified in a study of shared clonotypes between healthy human individuals (dated by TCRdb to 2018 to 2020). Describing the broader study: A couple of women and three men aged 18 to 49 years were included in the cohort. Different laboratories and diverse techniques were used to prepare libraries and sequence TCR repertoires, to increase sequencing depth and limit assay-specific biases. Per donor, three plates each were used for CD4 naive and CD4 memory, two for CD8 naive, and one for CD8 memory. Blood TCR repertoires of four to six healthy adults were deeply sequenced to estimate repertoire size and the extent of clonotype sharing between individuals. Between about 0.94 and 8.9 billion PBMCs per donor were obtained by leukapheresis.

From the cysteine through the phenylalanine, the CDR3 covers 13 amino acids. Only the CDR3 portion is preserved as DNA: 39 bases, with reading frame beginning at the first base. Clipping removes 7 bases from V and 9 bases from J, with 12 as the unmatched junction base count. The germline V gene yields SQVTM for CDR1 and ANQGSEA for CDR2. Using the deep immunoSEQ assay, TCR CDR3 regions were amplified from genomic DNA by multiplex PCR. Genomic DNA extracted from each cell subset was distributed evenly over all wells of several immunoSEQ 96-well plates, and each plate served as one replicate. For sorted subsets, approximately 190 ng genomic DNA, equal to tens of thousands of T cell genomes, was loaded into each replicate PCR. The purified libraries were quantified using a Qubit 3.0 fluorometer, sized with a Bioanalyzer 2100, and then quantified again using the KAPA Library Quantification kit. A separate single-read 150-cycle Illumina NextSeq 550 flow cell was used to sequence each immunoSEQ 96-well plate. The authors' analysis ran thus. The immunoSEQ output contained only junctional sequences without quality scores, so filtering could not match that applied to full-length reads. To assign V/J genes and CDR3, sequences were annotated against IMGT germline references using PyIR, a Python wrapper for IgBLAST v1.9. Reads were removed for weak V/J assignments (E-value above 1e-6), missing CDR3, stop codons, out-of-frame junctions, or ambiguous translated residues. V3J clonotypes were defined by identical inferred V gene, J gene, and CDR3 amino acid sequence. Percentage overlap between repertoires was calculated by dividing the number of shared unique clonotypes by the size of the smaller repertoire. RTK rarefaction, the Chao1 estimator, and Recon v2.1 estimates of unobserved clonotypes were used to assess repertoire richness. Generation probabilities for all TCRbeta clonotypes obtained by the gDNA method from a few donors were computed using OLGA. TCRdb took over this immuneACCESS table, retaining in-frame rearrangements with V and J assigned. Such tables are incomplete; in checked studies, under half of the missing clones stem from an unresolved V gene, and the remainder is unexplained. V and J calls plus clone size are reproduced from that table; the DNA served to infer D and trimming. The sample table lists 650,000 to 800,000 clones, around 70% of them with a count of one. About 1.8% of the sample is taken by the ten largest.

Concerning this clone: What this receptor recognizes is not known. Base qualities are not provided; no much larger clone lies one nucleotide away.

Paper-wide results and their limitations: Higher generation probabilities were observed for clonotypes shared by all four sorted-subset donors than for non-shared clonotypes. Incomplete sequencing was indicated by rarefaction of sorted-subset datasets, despite the large sequencing depth. Estimated clonotype richness was generally larger for naive than for memory subsets. Because the study included a small number of donors, the genetic and exposure-history diversity represented was limited. When several donors were compared, the shared fraction of clonotypes was around 4.6% for naive CD4, 3.5% to 4% for naive CD8, 2.3% for memory CD4, and 0.35% to 0.4% for memory CD8. Sampling was limited to blood, and TCR repertoires in tissue likely differ from TCR repertoires in blood. Based on pairwise subsampling, the degree of clonotype sharing among donors was expected to be affected by sequencing depth.

Donors were healthy HIV-negative adults with no recently reported acute infections or vaccinations. Every donor was a Caucasian adult living in Nashville, Tennessee, USA. Magnetic negative selection was used to enrich CD4+ T cells, after which naive cells were positively selected on CD45RA and the negative fraction became the memory subset. After blood collection by leukapheresis, PBMCs were isolated using Ficoll-Histopaque density gradient centrifugation and then cryopreserved in the vapor phase of liquid nitrogen. Purity and quantity of every magnetically sorted T cell population were checked by analytical flow cytometry. Genomic DNA was isolated from every sorted fraction and measured by UV absorbance on a Nanodrop 2000c.

This clonotype was obtained from a woman aged 25 to 39 in good health. Sequences were obtained from memory CD4+ T cells sorted from blood. Sample cell subset or site, as interpreted from the label and publication: CD45RA-negative fraction. The sequence links TRBV29-1 to TRBJ2-7, with 10 middle bases fitting TRBD1. CDR3 reads: CSALWGQGTGQYF. In nucleotide form, the sequence is TGCAGCGCCCTATGGGGACAGGGGACCGGGCAGTACTTC.